A selection of T cell receptor beta chains follows, all from one sample in a study of OX40 agonist ivuxolimab in advanced cancers. Assay used: immunoSEQ multiplex PCR; TCRdb lists only in-frame clones, some missing. The sample yields 35,000 to 55,000 clones, about 94% seen once. The source material was CD4+ or CD8+ T cells sorted from blood, sampled in a trial of the OX40 agonist ivuxolimab. The receptors were gathered from an adult with an advanced solid tumor such as melanoma, head and neck, liver or kidney cancer. Each CDR3 is given without its conserved first and last residue. Each record gives: V gene, clone size, J gene, CDR3 protein. Where a row states a size, it is once, few, many or the class of an expanded clone; other rows omit it.

V: TRBV4-3
size: -
J: TRBJ2-7
CDR3: ASSQTGTGGVYEQY

V: TRBV2
size: -
J: TRBJ2-3
CDR3: ASSEGLAGVQDTQY

V: TRBV23-1
size: -
J: TRBJ2-7
CDR3: ASSQRAPTRDNEQY

V: TRBV19
size: -
J: TRBJ1-5
CDR3: ASSIDTYSNQPQH

V: TRBV27
size: -
J: TRBJ1-2
CDR3: ASSLFPSGVYGYT

V: TRBV10-3
size: -
J: TRBJ1-1
CDR3: AISDSQGPNTEAF

V: TRBV5-4
size: -
J: TRBJ2-7
CDR3: ASSYGTHYEQY

V: TRBV28
size: once
J: TRBJ2-1
CDR3: ALSRQKGLAGSNEQF

V: TRBV7-8
size: -
J: TRBJ2-1
CDR3: ASTTSGLYNEQF

V: TRBV4-3
size: -
J: TRBJ2-3
CDR3: ASSRYTDTQY

V: TRBV25-1
size: -
J: TRBJ2-5
CDR3: ASSELAGSETQY

V: TRBV4-1
size: -
J: TRBJ1-2
CDR3: ASSQGQGYGYT

V: TRBV6-5
size: -
J: TRBJ1-1
CDR3: ASSYSGGFGTEAF

V: TRBV11-3
size: -
J: TRBJ2-7
CDR3: ASSSEGLYSYEQY

V: TRBV9
size: -
J: TRBJ2-3
CDR3: ASSVYGGGDTQY

V: TRBV14
size: -
J: TRBJ1-4
CDR3: ASSQAFLGRQNEKLF

V: TRBV6-1
size: -
J: TRBJ1-1
CDR3: ASRTRQGEAF

V: TRBV10-3
size: -
J: TRBJ2-1
CDR3: AISERWLAGVSYNEQF

V: TRBV7-3
size: -
J: TRBJ1-2
CDR3: ASITQGGRFLNYGYT

V: TRBV9
size: -
J: TRBJ2-1
CDR3: ASSSRGSGRMGEQF

V: TRBV5-1
size: few
J: TRBJ1-1
CDR3: ASSRGRGDTEAF

V: TRBV5-6
size: -
J: TRBJ2-7
CDR3: ASSLDRNSYEQY

V: TRBV4-3
size: -
J: TRBJ2-1
CDR3: ASSRSRLAGVNEQF

V: TRBV28
size: -
J: TRBJ2-1
CDR3: ASSTLVTVSYNEQF

V: TRBV9
size: -
J: TRBJ1-3
CDR3: ASSVGRGSSGNTIY

V: TRBV4-3
size: -
J: TRBJ2-1
CDR3: ASSQGTGRDGEQF

V: TRBV6-1
size: -
J: TRBJ1-2
CDR3: ASSEALRGSENYGYT

V: TRBV4-3
size: -
J: TRBJ1-3
CDR3: ASSPGTGSSGNTIY

V: TRBV9
size: -
J: TRBJ1-2
CDR3: ASSPGGRGPGYT

V: TRBV2
size: -
J: TRBJ2-6
CDR3: AIRTARRLGANVLT

V: TRBV7-8
size: -
J: TRBJ1-3
CDR3: ASSLSGRFISGNTIY

V: TRBV19
size: -
J: TRBJ2-7
CDR3: ASSAGPDRTKSYEQY

V: TRBV7-9
size: -
J: TRBJ1-1
CDR3: ASSLYGVNTEAF

V: TRBV7-9
size: -
J: TRBJ2-7
CDR3: ASSLGTSAEQY

V: TRBV6-6
size: -
J: TRBJ2-7
CDR3: ASRPGTGVPYEQY

V: TRBV5-5
size: -
J: TRBJ2-5
CDR3: ASSLGDVHFQETQY

V: TRBV7-3
size: -
J: TRBJ2-3
CDR3: ASSLLARGGDTQY

V: TRBV10-3
size: -
J: TRBJ2-5
CDR3: AISPRDRVYQETQY

V: TRBV7-8
size: -
J: TRBJ2-2
CDR3: ASSLGTVWASGELF

V: TRBV11-2
size: -
J: TRBJ1-1
CDR3: ASSPIDALNTEAF

V: TRBV12-5
size: once
J: TRBJ2-5
CDR3: ASGPDTGSKETQY

V: TRBV5-4
size: -
J: TRBJ2-5
CDR3: ASSFNSGPEETQY

V: TRBV5-4
size: -
J: TRBJ2-1
CDR3: ASSPEGSGRGYEQF

V: TRBV9
size: -
J: TRBJ2-7
CDR3: ASSVGGGMSYEQY

V: TRBV7-9
size: -
J: TRBJ1-2
CDR3: ASSLAMDSNYGYT

V: TRBV4-1
size: -
J: TRBJ2-1
CDR3: ASSQGLAGAGYEQF

V: TRBV9
size: -
J: TRBJ2-1
CDR3: ASSGSGGLYNEQF

V: TRBV5-1
size: once
J: TRBJ2-7
CDR3: ASSLGVYRGKDEQY

V: TRBV27
size: -
J: TRBJ2-5
CDR3: ASSFLRLAGVIETQY

V: TRBV9
size: -
J: TRBJ2-5
CDR3: ASSVRTNQETQY